Below are 8 T cell receptor beta chains sequenced from a single sample in a study of blood T cell repertoires in COVID-19. Only in-frame clones appear in the TCRdb table, and some are missing; sequencing was by immunoSEQ multiplex PCR. The repertoire holds roughly 15,000 clones, about four fifths seen once, with under 30% in the top ten. Material for sequencing was peripheral blood. These receptors all stem from an older woman with acute or convalescent COVID-19.

The chain joins TRBV2 to TRBJ2-1; no clear D gene. V lost 4 bases and J 10 bases, leaving 11 bases between the germline ends. There are 12 residues in the CDR3. Germline V CDR1 and CDR2: SNHLY, FYNNEI. CDR3 sequence: CASSVSRREQFF. Written as DNA, the CDR3 is TGTGCCAGCAGTGTTAGCCGGAGAGAGCAGTTCTTC.

The V gene is TRBV9, the J gene TRBJ2-2, with 7 positions matching TRBD1. Germline V lookup: CDR1 SGDLS, CDR2 YYNGEE. V lost 3 bases and J lost 2; bases outside the gene matches: 4. There are 15 residues in the CDR3. CDR3 loop: CASSENRGNTGELFF. The DNA of the CDR3 is TGTGCCAGCAGCGAAAACAGGGGCAACACCGGGGAGCTGTTTTTT.

The CDR3 spells CASSLAGAWANTEAFF. Written as DNA, the CDR3 is TGTGCCAGCAGCTTAGCAGGGGCCTGGGCGAACACTGAAGCTTTCTTT. This chain links TRBV7-9 with TRBJ1-1; D might be TRBD1 (5 bases). Germline V gene lookup returns CDR1 SEHNR and CDR2 FQNEAQ (reference sequence). Trimming cost V 0 bases and J 1 base, with 12 bases left between them. The CDR3 is 16 residues long.

V gene TRBV3-1 (or the pseudogene TRBV3-2) combines with J gene TRBJ2-7, with 7 bases matching TRBD1. CDR1 is LGHDT, CDR2 YNNKEL, per germline (reference sequence). With V trimmed by 2 bases and J by 6 bases, 7 bases remained unmatched. This CDR3 has 14 residues. CDR3 DNA sequence: TGTGCCAGCAGCCAACAGACAGGGTGGGGCGAGCAGTACTTC. Amino acid sequence: CASSQQTGWGEQYF.

The genes are TRBV30 and TRBJ2-5; 9 bases line up with TRBD1. Germline CDR1 is GTSNPN and CDR2 is SVGIG (reference sequence). V dropped 5 bases and J dropped 4; count of bases not matched to a gene: 8. This CDR3 region has 14 residues. CDR3 amino acids: CAWAPGQGGETQYF. The DNA of the CDR3 is TGTGCCTGGGCCCCGGGACAGGGAGGAGAGACCCAGTACTTC.

The chain links TRBV24-1 to TRBJ2-5; D gene ambiguous. The length of the CDR3 is 13 residues. Germline CDR1 KGHDR, CDR2 SFDVKD. V was pared by 5 bases and J by 4 bases, with 10 bases between. The CDR3 DNA reads as TGTGCCACCAGTGGGTCATCAGTAGAGACCCAGTACTTC. Encoded protein: CATSGSSVETQYF.

The gene calls are TRBV24-1 and TRBJ2-2; 9 bases line up with TRBD1. This CDR3 region has 17 residues. CDR1 is KGHDR and CDR2 is SFDVKD in the germline V gene. V was clipped by 6 bases and J by 2 bases; unmatched bases: 9. CDR3 DNA: TGTGCCACCAGTTCCCGTCCGGGACAGGGTAACACCGGGGAGCTGTTTTTT. It specifies CATSSRPGQGNTGELFF.

This clone was counted between two and nine times. V and J are TRBV7-9 and TRBJ1-1; possible D gene TRBD1, 5 bases. CDR1 and CDR2 (germline): SEHNR, FQNEAQ (reference sequence). Between the trimmed V and J ends, which lost 3 bases and 2 bases, there was a span of 13 bases. This CDR3 region has 15 residues. The CDR3 nucleotides read TGTGCCAGCAGCTTTGTCCCCGGGACTAACACTGAAGCTTTCTTT. Protein product: CASSFVPGTNTEAFF.